These 3 T cell receptor beta chains share one sample of origin, sequenced in a study of blood T cell repertoires in COVID-19 (TCRdb year 2020). To prepare the library, the immunoSEQ multiplex PCR assay was applied. The table was pulled from immuneACCESS by TCRdb, which kept in-frame rearrangements only. Such tables lose some clones; where checked, under half of the loss comes from unresolved V genes, and the rest has no known cause. Here the sample has approximately 220,000 clones; approximately 84% occur a single time. The top ten hold about 8% of the sample. Sequencing was carried out using peripheral blood. These receptors all come from a woman aged 80 or over with acute or convalescent COVID-19.

This clone has only one observation. The CDR3 region has the DNA TGCAGTGCCGGGACTCAAGAGACCCAGTACTTC. It codes for CSAGTQETQYF. The chain employs TRBV20-1 and TRBJ2-5; possibly TRBD2 for D (6 bases). Trimming stripped 6 bases from V and 2 bases from J, with 7 bases between. CDR1 is DFQATT and CDR2 is SNEGSKA in the germline V gene (reference sequence). This CDR3 is built from 11 residues.

Concerning this clone itself: The junction shows a germline mismatch at one end, possibly a read error. The V and J genes are TRBV18 and TRBJ2-5; a possible D gene is TRBD2 (6 bases). This CDR3 spans 14 amino acids. Germline CDR1 is KGHSH and CDR2 is LQKENI. The CDR3 spells CASAPGLSQETQYF. The CDR3 bases are TGTGCCAGCGCACCGGGACTTAGCCAAGAGACCCAGTACTTC.

The chain is built from TRBV11-2 and TRBJ2-5, with D tentatively TRBD1 (6 bases). CDR1 SGHAT and CDR2 FQNNGV come from the germline V gene. This CDR3 region has 15 residues. V was shortened by 0 bases and J by 2 bases, with 10 bases between the two germline ends. The DNA of the CDR3 is TGTGCCAGCAGCTTAGATGGACAGATTCAAGAGACCCAGTACTTC. This sequence encodes CASSLDGQIQETQYF.